The subject of this entry is one T cell receptor (beta chain). The antigen remains undetermined. This entry is derived from a study of CD8+CD57+ T cells in acquired aplastic anemia. Looking at the study overall: An average of roughly 3 ug of DNA was obtained from sorted CD4+ and CD8+ cells. An average of roughly 10 million reads for CD4+ cells was obtained from healthy donors. Study-wide points: The number of CD8+ CDR3 sequences shared by patients and controls was approximately 30. Between patients and controls, CD8+ Simpson's diversity did not vary significantly.

The use of genomic DNA as template underpinned the TCR beta VDJ and CDR3 profiling. TCRdb used MiXCR to reprocess the reads, holding one entry per CDR3 protein. The repertoire holds roughly 190,000 distinct CDR3 sequences, with approximately 52% as singletons. The receptor was isolated from a human donor in good health, serving as a control. The sample consisted of sorted CD4+, CD8+, or CD8+CD57+ T cells (not recorded which) from PBMCs.

CDR3 nucleotides: TGCAGTGCTACGGGGGGGCGGGAGACCCAGTACTTC. Protein: CSATGGRETQYF. The chain has TRBV20-1 and TRBJ2-5; 8 nucleotides line up with TRBD2. This CDR3 has 12 amino acids. After removal of 4 bases from V and 5 bases from J, the junction contained 3 bases not matched to a gene. Germline CDR1 is DFQATT and CDR2 is SNEGSKA (reference sequence).